The following is a TCR beta chain sequence with its context. This clonotype has a single count. No antigen is known for it. The record has no base qualities; no much larger clone is one base away. One read alone makes for weak evidence. The germline V gene encodes CDR1 SGHAT and CDR2 FQNNGV. The germline V and J ends show losses of 5 bases and 8 bases respectively, and no gene match explains 10 bases of the junction. Counted from cysteine to phenylalanine, this CDR3 has 16 amino acids. The read is trimmed to its CDR3 DNA, 48 bases read in frame from base 1. The data derive from a study of T cell repertoires in cytomegalovirus infection (dated by TCRdb to the late 2010s). A note on the overall study: Peptide stimulations targeted recently identified HLA-C-restricted CMV epitopes, whose presentation resists viral immunomodulation, together with well-studied HLA-B-restricted epitopes. Donor HLA type was relevant to the analysis, because carriage of CMV infection together with the matching HLA type was indicated by public TCR beta signatures. The research as a whole found: The ex vivo response was dominated by HLA-C-restricted CMV-specific TCR beta clonotypes, and the single most frequent clonotype in two of eight donors was supplied by these HLA-C-restricted clonotypes. In both this cohort and an independent cohort of 350 or so donors, the cumulative frequency of public TCR beta family members distinguished carriers of CMV infection plus the relevant HLA type.

The intended sense of this specimen's treatment or condition label: in vitro stimulation with specific CMV peptide epitopes to enrich CMV-specific T cells. The run used an Illumina HiSeq 1500. The public reads were quality trimmed at Q25 with fastp and then assembled into clones with MiXCR by TCRdb, keeping productive beta chains. Rows are combined by CDR3 protein, so each entry shows the most common genes and DNA. The sample contains under 200,000 distinct CDR3 sequences, about a fifth of them found a single time. The ten largest clones represent more than 25% of the sample. The clonotype comes from a human donor in good health (CMV status not recorded). Some clones in this sample may be carry-over from other donors' samples. The specimen was CD8+ T cells from cultured PBMCs, collected from culture after CMV antigen stimulation. The chain is made from TRBV11-2 and TRBJ2-1; 12 junctional bases match TRBD2. The DNA sequence follows: TGTGCCAGCAGCGTGACTAGCGGGGGACCTAGGGATGAGCAGTTCTTC. Its amino acids are CASSVTSGGPRDEQFF.